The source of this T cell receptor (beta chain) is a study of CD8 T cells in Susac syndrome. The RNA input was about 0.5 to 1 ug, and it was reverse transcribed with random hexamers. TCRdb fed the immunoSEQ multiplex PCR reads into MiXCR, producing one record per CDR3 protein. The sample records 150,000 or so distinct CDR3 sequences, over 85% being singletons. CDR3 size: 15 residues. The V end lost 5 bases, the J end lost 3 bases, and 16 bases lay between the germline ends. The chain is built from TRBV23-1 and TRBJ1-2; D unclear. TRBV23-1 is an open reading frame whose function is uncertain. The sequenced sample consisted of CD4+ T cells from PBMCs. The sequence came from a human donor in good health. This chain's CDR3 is CASSSKCPGDYGYTF. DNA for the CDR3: TGCGCCAGCAGTTCGAAATGTCCGGGAGACTATGGCTACACCTTC.